This TCR beta chain came from a study of PD-1 blockade in classical Hodgkin lymphoma (dated by TCRdb to 2018 to 2020). Context from the whole study: Nivolumab dosing was 3 mg/kg intravenously every 2 weeks, continuing until either disease progression or unacceptable toxicity. The study used TCR beta sequencing and CyTOF to define a peripheral blood immune signature of response to PD-1 blockade in classical Hodgkin lymphoma.

The time point tag for this specimen amounts to: cycle 1 day 1 (C1D1), immediately before nivolumab initiation. Every trial patient had relapsed after autologous stem cell transplantation, and cohorts A, B and C differed in prior brentuximab vedotin exposure. The trial cohort was composed of about 60 patients with relapsed/refractory classical Hodgkin lymphoma, for whom complete response, partial response or progressive disease was recorded as best overall response. Trial patients were treated with single-agent nivolumab in the multi-cohort phase II CheckMate 205 trial. An independent review committee assessed best overall response using the 2007 International Working Group response criteria. Trial PBMCs were obtained immediately prior to nivolumab initiation (C1D1) and on therapy at cycle 2 day 1 and cycle 4 day 1. Peripheral blood was collected in 8 mL Vacutainer Cell Preparation Tubes, from which PBMCs were isolated by centrifugation and then cryopreserved.

The junction shows trimming of 0 bases on V and 2 bases on J, plus 9 bases between the germline ends. According to the germline V gene, CDR1 reads SGHRS and CDR2 reads YFSETQ. The CDR3, from cysteine to phenylalanine, totals 14 residues. Kept here is only the CDR3 DNA, which spans 42 bases and is read in frame from base 1. The Qiagen DNeasy kit was used to extract genomic DNA from unsorted PBMCs and from the negatively selected CD4+ and CD8+ fractions. TCR beta CDR3 regions were amplified by immunoSEQ multiplex PCR using primers annealing to V and J segments. A synthetic immune receptor repertoire was used to minimize amplification bias, and any remaining bias was removed computationally after sequencing. From the authors' description of their analysis: Custom Python scripts were used to quantify repertoire diversity as the Shannon entropy index. Unsorted, CD4+ and CD8+ repertoires were examined separately, except in combined analyses, for which CD4+ and CD8+ sequences were merged in silico. Clonal expansion was defined as a frequency increase of at least 2-fold after treatment compared with C1D1, and clones undetected at baseline were assigned a pseudocount of 0.5. Clones with 0 or 1 copy at C1D1 were classified as singleton clones, and clones with 2 or more copies were classified as non-singleton clones. Clones expanded in unsorted samples were annotated as CD4+, CD8+ or unknown by matching protein sequences in sorted samples from the same patient. Diversity changes from C1D1 to C4D1 were tested in paired samples using Wilcoxon tests. TCRdb's version of the immuneACCESS table is confined to in-frame rearrangements and falls short of the full clone set. An unresolved V gene accounts for under half of the shortfall where checked; the remainder is of unknown origin. Clonal size and the V and J genes are those of that table, whereas D and trimming came from the DNA. In all, the sample holds approximately 13,000 clones, and roughly 86% of those were seen once. Approximately 25% of the sample is held by the ten biggest clonotypes.

What the study reported, not specific to this receptor: The study covered only a single clinical trial cohort, and the causes of the repertoire differences, possibly disease activity or prior therapy, were still not defined. Trial patients with a complete response had baseline diversity similar to that of newly diagnosed patients, while partial responders and progressors had significantly lower diversity. CD4+ but not CD8+ TCR diversity rose significantly by C4D1 (p=0.0027 vs p=0.16), most apparent in complete responders (p=0.02). Baseline TCR diversity was reported as lower in newly diagnosed patients than in healthy donors, and lower still in relapsed/refractory patients. Diversity was lower in patients who began nivolumab less than 1 year after ASCT, so these patients were left out of later analyses to avoid confounding by immune reconstitution.

For this clone: It has no known antigen specificity. Base qualities are missing; no much larger clone stands one base away.

This sequence originates from a human donor with classical Hodgkin lymphoma. The sample was peripheral blood mononuclear cells (PBMCs), taken at baseline. This receptor chain uses TRBV5-1 and TRBJ2-7; the D gene identity is not certain. Here the CDR3 is given as CASSLGGRTYEQYF. In nucleotides, the sequence is TGCGCCAGCAGCTTGGGTGGTCGGACCTACGAGCAGTACTTC.